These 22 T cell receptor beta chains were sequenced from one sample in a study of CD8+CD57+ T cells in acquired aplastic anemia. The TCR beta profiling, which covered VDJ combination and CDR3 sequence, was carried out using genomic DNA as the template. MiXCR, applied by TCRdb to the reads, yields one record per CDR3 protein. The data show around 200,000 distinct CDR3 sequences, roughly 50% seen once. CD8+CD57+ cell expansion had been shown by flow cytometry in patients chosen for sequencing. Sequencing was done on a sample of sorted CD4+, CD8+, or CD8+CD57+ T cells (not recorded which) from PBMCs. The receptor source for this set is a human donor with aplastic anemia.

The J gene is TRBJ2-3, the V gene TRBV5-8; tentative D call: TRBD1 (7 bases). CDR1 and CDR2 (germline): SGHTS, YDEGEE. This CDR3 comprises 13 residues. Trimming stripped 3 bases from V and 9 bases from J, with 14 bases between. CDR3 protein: CASSWRGQDTQYF. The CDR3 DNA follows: TGTGCCAGCAGCTGGAGGGGGCAAGACACGCAGTATTTT.

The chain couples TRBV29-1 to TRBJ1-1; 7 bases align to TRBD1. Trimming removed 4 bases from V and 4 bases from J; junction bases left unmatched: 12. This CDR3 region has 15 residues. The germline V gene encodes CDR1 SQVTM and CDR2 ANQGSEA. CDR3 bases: TGCAGCGTTGGGGGGGGGGAACAGGGGACCACTGAAGCTTTCTTT. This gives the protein CSVGGGEQGTTEAFF. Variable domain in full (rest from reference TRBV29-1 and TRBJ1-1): SAVISQKPSRDICQRGTSLTIQCQVDSQVTMMFWYRQQPGQSLTLIATANQGSEATYESGFVIDKFPISRPNLTFSTLTVSNMSPEDSSIYLCSVGGGEQGTTEAFFGQGTRLTVV.

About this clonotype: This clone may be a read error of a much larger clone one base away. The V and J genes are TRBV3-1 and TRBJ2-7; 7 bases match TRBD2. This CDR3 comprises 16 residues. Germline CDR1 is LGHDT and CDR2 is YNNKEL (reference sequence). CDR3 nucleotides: TGTGCCAGCAGCCAAGATGGAGCGGGGACCGTCAGCGAGCGGTACTTC. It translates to CASSQDGAGTVSERYF.

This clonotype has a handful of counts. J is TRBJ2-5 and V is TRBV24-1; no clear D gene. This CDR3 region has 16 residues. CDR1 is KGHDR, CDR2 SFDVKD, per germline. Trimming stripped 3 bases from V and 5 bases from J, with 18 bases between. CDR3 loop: CATSDPSSGRIETQYF. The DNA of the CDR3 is TGTGCCACCAGTGATCCGTCGTCGGGCAGGATCGAGACCCAGTACTTC.

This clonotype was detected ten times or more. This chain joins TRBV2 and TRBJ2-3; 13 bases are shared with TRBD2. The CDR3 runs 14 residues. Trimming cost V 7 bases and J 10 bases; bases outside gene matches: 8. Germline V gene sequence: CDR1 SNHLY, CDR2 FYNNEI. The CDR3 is CASTGLAGAGAQYF. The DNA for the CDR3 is TGTGCCAGCACCGGACTAGCGGGGGCCGGTGCGCAGTATTTT.

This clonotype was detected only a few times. This CDR3 reads CASSEQRTYEQYF. The CDR3 nucleotides are TGCGCCAGCAGTGAACAGCGGACCTACGAGCAGTACTTC. This sequence joins TRBV10-2 and TRBJ2-7, with a tentative D call TRBD2 (5 bases). The V end lost 3 bases, the J end lost 2 bases, and 8 bases lay between the germline ends. The CDR3 totals 13 residues. Germline CDR1 reads WSHSY; CDR2 reads SAAADI.

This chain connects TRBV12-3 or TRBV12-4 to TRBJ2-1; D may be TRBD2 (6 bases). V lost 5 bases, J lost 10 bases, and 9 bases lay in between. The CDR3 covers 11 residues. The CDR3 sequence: CASSPGLEQFF. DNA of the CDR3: TGTGCCAGCAGTCCGGGACTGGAGCAGTTCTTC.

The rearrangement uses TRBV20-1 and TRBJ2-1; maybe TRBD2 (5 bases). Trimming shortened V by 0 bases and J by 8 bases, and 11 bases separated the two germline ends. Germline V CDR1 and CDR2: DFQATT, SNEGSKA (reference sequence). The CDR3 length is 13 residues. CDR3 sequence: CSARDPSGDEQFF. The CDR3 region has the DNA TGCAGTGCTAGAGATCCTTCCGGGGATGAGCAGTTCTTC.

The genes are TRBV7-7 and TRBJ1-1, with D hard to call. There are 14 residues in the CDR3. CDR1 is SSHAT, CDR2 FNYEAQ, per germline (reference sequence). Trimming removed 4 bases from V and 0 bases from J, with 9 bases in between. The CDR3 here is CASSSMQLNTEAFF. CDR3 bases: TGTGCCAGCAGCTCCATGCAGTTGAACACTGAAGCTTTCTTT.

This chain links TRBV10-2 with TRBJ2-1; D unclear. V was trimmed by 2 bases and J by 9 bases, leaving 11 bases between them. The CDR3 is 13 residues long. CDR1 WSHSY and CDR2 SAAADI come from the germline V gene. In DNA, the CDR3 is TGCGCCAGCAGTGAGCCTCCTGTCGGTGAGCAGTTCTTC. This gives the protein CASSEPPVGEQFF.

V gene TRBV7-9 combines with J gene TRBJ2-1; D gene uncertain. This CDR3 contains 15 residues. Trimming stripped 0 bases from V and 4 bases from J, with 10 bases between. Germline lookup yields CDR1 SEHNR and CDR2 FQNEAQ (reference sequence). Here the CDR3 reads CASSLAWRTYNEQFF. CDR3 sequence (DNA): TGTGCCAGCAGCTTAGCATGGAGAACGTACAATGAGCAGTTCTTC. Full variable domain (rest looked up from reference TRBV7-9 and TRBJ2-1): DTGVSQNPRHKITKRGQNVTFRCDPISEHNRLYWYRQTLGQGPEFLTYFQNEAQLEKSRLLSDRFSAERPKGSFSTLEIQRTEQGDSAMYLCASSLAWRTYNEQFFGPGTRLTVL.

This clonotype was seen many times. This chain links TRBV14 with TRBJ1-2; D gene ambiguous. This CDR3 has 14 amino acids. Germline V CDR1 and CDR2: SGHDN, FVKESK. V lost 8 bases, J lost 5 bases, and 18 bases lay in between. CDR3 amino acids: CASARLEERYGYTF. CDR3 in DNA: TGTGCCAGCGCAAGACTCGAGGAAAGATATGGCTACACCTTC.

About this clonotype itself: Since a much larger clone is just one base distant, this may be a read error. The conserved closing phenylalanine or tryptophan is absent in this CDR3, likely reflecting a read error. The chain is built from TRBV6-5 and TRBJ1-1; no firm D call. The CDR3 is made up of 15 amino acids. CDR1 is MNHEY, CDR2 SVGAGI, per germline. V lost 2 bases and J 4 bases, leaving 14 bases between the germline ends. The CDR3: CASSYEAKVSTEAFL. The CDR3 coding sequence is TGTGCCAGCAGTTACGAGGCAAAGGTGAGCACTGAAGCTTTCCTT.

CDR3 nucleotide sequence: TGCGCCAGCAGCTTGCTGGGACAGGGGGCTCTCGAGCAGTACTTC. Translating it yields CASSLLGQGALEQYF. This chain connects TRBV5-1 to TRBJ2-7; 12 nucleotides line up with TRBD1. Germline lookup yields CDR1 SGHRS and CDR2 YFSETQ. The V and J ends lost 1 base and 6 bases, in that order; junction bases with no gene match: 5. The length of the CDR3 is 15 residues. Combining the CDR3 with reference TRBV5-1 and TRBJ2-7 gives the whole variable domain KAGVTQTPRYLIKTRGQQVTLSCSPISGHRSVSWYQQTPGQGLQFLFEYFSETQRNKGNFPGRFSGRQFSNSRSEMNVSTLELGDSALYLCASSLLGQGALEQYFGPGTRLTVT.

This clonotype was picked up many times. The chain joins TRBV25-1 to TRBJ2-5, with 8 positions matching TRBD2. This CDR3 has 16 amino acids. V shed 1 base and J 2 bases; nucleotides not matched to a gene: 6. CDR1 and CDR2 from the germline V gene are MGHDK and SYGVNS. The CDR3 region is CASSELRGGGQETQYF. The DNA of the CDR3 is TGTGCCAGCAGTGAATTACGGGGGGGGGGGCAAGAGACCCAGTACTTC.

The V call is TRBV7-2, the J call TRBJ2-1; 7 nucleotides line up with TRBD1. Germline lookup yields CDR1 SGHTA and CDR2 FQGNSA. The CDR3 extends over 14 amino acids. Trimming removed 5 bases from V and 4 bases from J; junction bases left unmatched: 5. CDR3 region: CASSLTGIYNEQFF. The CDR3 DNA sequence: TGTGCCAGCAGCCTGACAGGGATTTACAATGAGCAGTTCTTC.

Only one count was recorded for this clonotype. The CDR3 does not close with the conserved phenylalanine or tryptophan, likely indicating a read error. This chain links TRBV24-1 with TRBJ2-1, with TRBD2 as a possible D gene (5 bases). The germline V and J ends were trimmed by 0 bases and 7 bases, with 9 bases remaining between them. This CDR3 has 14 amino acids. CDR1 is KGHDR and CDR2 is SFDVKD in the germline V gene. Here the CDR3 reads CATSDLPGSNEQFS. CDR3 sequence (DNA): TGTGCCACCAGTGATTTGCCGGGATCAAATGAGCAGTTCTCC.

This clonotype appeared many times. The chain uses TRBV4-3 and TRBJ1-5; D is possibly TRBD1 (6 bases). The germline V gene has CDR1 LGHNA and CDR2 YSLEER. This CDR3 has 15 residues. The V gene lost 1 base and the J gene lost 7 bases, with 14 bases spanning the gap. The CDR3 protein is CASSQGGGGRQPQHF. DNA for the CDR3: TGCGCCAGCAGCCAAGGGGGAGGGGGGAGGCAGCCCCAGCATTTT.

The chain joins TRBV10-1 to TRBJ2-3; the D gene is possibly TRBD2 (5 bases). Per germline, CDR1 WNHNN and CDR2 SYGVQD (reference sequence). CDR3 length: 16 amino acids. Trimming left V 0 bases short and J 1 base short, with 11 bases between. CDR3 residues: CASSESREWGTDTQYF. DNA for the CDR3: TGCGCCAGCAGTGAGTCTCGGGAATGGGGCACAGATACGCAGTATTTT.

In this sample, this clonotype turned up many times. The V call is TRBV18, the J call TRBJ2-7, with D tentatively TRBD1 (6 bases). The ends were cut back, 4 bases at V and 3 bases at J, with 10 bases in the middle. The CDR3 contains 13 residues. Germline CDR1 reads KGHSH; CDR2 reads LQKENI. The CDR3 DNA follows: TGTGCCAGCTCACGACAACAGGGCTACGAGCAGTACTTC. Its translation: CASSRQQGYEQYF.

The CDR3, as DNA: TGCAGCGTTGTAGGACTGGGGGTGGATGAGCAGTTCTTC. It is translated as CSVVGLGVDEQFF. J is TRBJ2-1 and V is TRBV29-1; either TRBD1 or TRBD2 may fit D (5 bases each). Germline V CDR1 and CDR2: SQVTM, ANQGSEA. The CDR3 spans 13 residues. With 4 bases removed from V and 8 bases from J, the gap between germline ends came to 15 bases.

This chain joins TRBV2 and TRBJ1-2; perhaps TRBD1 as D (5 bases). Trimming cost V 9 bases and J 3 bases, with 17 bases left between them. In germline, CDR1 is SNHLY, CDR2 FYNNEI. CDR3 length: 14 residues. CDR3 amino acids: CASTERGWDYGYTF. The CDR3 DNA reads TGTGCCAGTACCGAACGGGGCTGGGACTATGGCTACACCTTC.